A few counts support the clone carrying this T cell receptor beta chain. This sample is drawn from a study of blood T cells in healthy people across ages. Turning to the study itself: About one barcoded beta molecule per two T cells came from capture by template switching.

For the second PCR, which ran for about 6 to 11 cycles, a sample-barcoded 5' primer and a J-beta primer mix were used. Each CDR3 protein gets one entry after TCRdb re-called the 5' RACE reads with MiXCR. Of roughly 560,000 distinct CDR3 sequences in the sample, 24% were seen once. Germline-derived CDR1 and CDR2 are MNHEY and SVGEGT. The CDR3 consists of 11 residues. V dropped 1 base and J dropped 9 bases, with 3 bases sitting between them. Another study also made use of these data, one on T cells of mothers and their children. That source adds: RNA was extracted, and all of it went into cDNA synthesis at roughly 1.4 ug per 15 ul.

The material sequenced was blood. The chain has TRBV6-2 or TRBV6-3 and TRBJ2-2; D gene ambiguous. The clonotype was recovered from a boy younger than 18 in good health. The CDR3 bases are TGTGCCAGCAGTTACTGGAGGGAGCTGTTTTTT. It is translated as CASSYWRELFF.